These 3 T cell receptor beta chains came from one sample sequenced in a study of blood T cells in healthy people across ages. The authors ran a second PCR of roughly 6 to 12 cycles using a sample-barcoded 5' primer and a J-beta primer mix. TCRdb passed the 5' RACE reads through MiXCR, listing each CDR3 protein once. In the table there are some 760,000 distinct CDR3 sequences, 20% to 25% of which are singletons. This sample also appeared in a second study, on T cells of mothers and their children.

Sequencing was done on a sample of blood. Receptors were obtained from a boy aged 5-17 years in good health.

The table lists this clonotype with a few counts. The V gene is TRBV19, the J gene TRBJ1-2, with a weak D call TRBD1 (6 bases). The length of the CDR3 is 13 residues. The V and J ends lost 6 bases and 8 bases respectively, with 16 bases between them. Germline V gives CDR1 LNHDA, CDR2 SQIVND (reference sequence). The CDR3 DNA is TGTGCCAGTAGCTTCGGGGGGCGGCCGGGCTACACCTTC. It yields the protein CASSFGGRPGYTF.

This clonotype was counted a few times. The V and J genes are TRBV6-5 and TRBJ2-5; perhaps TRBD2 as D (5 bases). Trimming removed 2 bases from V and 0 bases from J, with 10 bases in between. Germline lookup yields CDR1 MNHEY and CDR2 SVGAGI. The CDR3 length is 15 residues. Here the CDR3 reads CASSYTSGDQETQYF. Here the CDR3 DNA reads TGTGCCAGCAGTTACACTTCCGGGGACCAAGAGACCCAGTACTTC.

This clonotype was detected only a few times. This chain links TRBV29-1 with TRBJ2-3; D is ambiguous. This CDR3 contains 12 residues. V was trimmed by 5 bases and J by 8 bases, leaving 14 bases between them. Looked up from germline, CDR1 is SQVTM and CDR2 is ANQGSEA. The CDR3 region has the DNA TGCAGCGTTTCCCTAGTAGATGGTACGCAGTATTTT. It codes for CSVSLVDGTQYF.